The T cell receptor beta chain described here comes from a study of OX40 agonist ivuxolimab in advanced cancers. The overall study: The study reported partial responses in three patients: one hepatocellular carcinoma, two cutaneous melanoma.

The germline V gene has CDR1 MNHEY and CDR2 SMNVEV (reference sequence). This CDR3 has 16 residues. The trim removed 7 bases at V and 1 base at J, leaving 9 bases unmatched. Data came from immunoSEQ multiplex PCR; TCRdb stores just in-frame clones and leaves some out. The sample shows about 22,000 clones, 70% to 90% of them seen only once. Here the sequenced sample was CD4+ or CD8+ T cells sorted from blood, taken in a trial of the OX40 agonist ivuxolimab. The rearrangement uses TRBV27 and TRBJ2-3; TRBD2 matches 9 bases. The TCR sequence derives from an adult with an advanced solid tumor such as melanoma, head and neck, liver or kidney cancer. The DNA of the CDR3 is TGTGCCAGCAATTTTGGCGGGAGGGGCGGCACAGATACGCAGTATTTT. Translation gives CASNFGGRGGTDTQYF.